A single sample is the source of the 18 T cell receptor beta chains below, sequenced in a study of blood T cell repertoires in COVID-19. The data were produced by immunoSEQ multiplex PCR, yet TCRdb's version contains in-frame clones alone and is incomplete. The table records 200,000 to 300,000 clones, around four fifths of them present only once. Source material: peripheral blood. These receptors originate from a man in his sixties with acute or convalescent COVID-19.

V usage is TRBV5-4 and J usage is TRBJ1-2, with a tentative D call TRBD1 (5 bases). The CDR3 totals 14 residues. Germline V gene lookup returns CDR1 SGHNT and CDR2 YYREEE (reference sequence). Trimming shortened V by 4 bases and J by 6 bases, and 16 bases separated the two germline ends. The CDR3 region has the DNA TGTGCCAGCAGCGGGTCCAGGGCTAAGGATGGCTACACCTTC. Encoded protein: CASSGSRAKDGYTF.

This chain links TRBV13 with TRBJ2-3; 12 bases map to TRBD2. Germline CDR1 is PRHDT and CDR2 is FYEKMQ (reference sequence). V trimming: 5 bases; J trimming: 4 bases; junction bases outside the gene matches: 7. The CDR3 runs 16 residues. The CDR3 is CASSERLAGVPDTQYF. The DNA of the CDR3 is TGTGCCAGCAGCGAGAGACTAGCGGGAGTGCCAGATACGCAGTATTTT.

The chain joins TRBV28 to TRBJ2-7, with 7 bases identical to TRBD1. Germline V lookup: CDR1 MDHEN, CDR2 SYDVKM. The J segment lost 4 bases and the V segment lost 6 bases, leaving 9 bases of the junction unmatched. The CDR3 is 14 residues long. CDR3 region: CASSLDRVRYEQYF. The DNA for the CDR3 is TGTGCCAGCAGCCTAGACAGGGTCAGGTACGAGCAGTACTTC.

The chain carries TRBV28 and TRBJ2-3; 7 nucleotides match TRBD2. CDR3 length: 15 amino acids. In germline, CDR1 is MDHEN, CDR2 SYDVKM. Trimming at V came to 6 bases and at J to 0 bases, leaving 6 bases not matched to a gene. CDR3 sequence: CASSLAALSTDTQYF. The CDR3 nucleotides are TGTGCCAGCAGCCTAGCGGCCCTTAGCACAGATACGCAGTATTTT. Based on the CDR3 plus reference TRBV28 and TRBJ2-3, the full variable domain is DVKVTQSSRYLVKRTGEKVFLECVQDMDHENMFWYRQDPGLGLRLIYFSYDVKMKEKGDIPEGYSVSREKKERFSLILESASTNQTSMYLCASSLAALSTDTQYFGPGTRLTVL.

Only one count was recorded for this clone. This rearrangement joins TRBV29-1 to TRBJ2-7; D possibly corresponds to TRBD2 (5 bases). The length of the CDR3 is 16 residues. Germline V gene lookup returns CDR1 SQVTM and CDR2 ANQGSEA. Trimming cost V 4 bases and J 0 bases, with 19 bases left between them. CDR3 region: CSVAGLGRLSSYEQYF. In DNA, the CDR3 is TGCAGCGTTGCCGGACTTGGCAGACTGAGCTCCTACGAGCAGTACTTC.

This chain joins TRBV4-3 and TRBJ2-2, with D perhaps matching TRBD2 (7 bases). Germline V CDR1 and CDR2: LGHNA, YSLEER. Trimming took off 0 bases at V and 6 bases at J, with 11 bases between the two ends. The CDR3 covers 15 residues. For the CDR3, the DNA is TGCGCCAGCAGCCAAGATTGGGGGGGCCCCGGGGAGCTGTTTTTT. It translates to CASSQDWGGPGELFF.

The genes are TRBV19 and TRBJ2-7; TRBD2 might be the D (5 bases). CDR1 and CDR2 (germline): LNHDA, SQIVND (reference sequence). The V gene lost 4 bases and the J gene lost 7 bases, with 17 bases spanning the gap. The CDR3 has 14 amino acids. The CDR3 sequence is CASSTDSSGREQYF. In DNA form, the CDR3 reads TGTGCCAGTAGTACCGACTCGAGCGGTAGGGAGCAGTACTTC.

This clone has a single count. The chain employs TRBV10-2 and TRBJ2-1, with a tentative D call TRBD2 (5 bases). Germline V gives CDR1 WSHSY, CDR2 SAAADI. The CDR3 is 13 amino acids. Trimming took 3 bases from V and 2 from J, leaving 5 bases between them. CDR3 DNA: TGCGCCAGCAGTGACGGGACCTACAATGAGCAGTTCTTC. Protein product: CASSDGTYNEQFF.

The V gene is TRBV6-6, the J gene TRBJ2-2, with 10 positions matching TRBD1. In germline, CDR1 is MNHNY, CDR2 SVGAGI (reference sequence). J was trimmed by 3 bases and V by 5 bases; bases with no gene match: 6. The CDR3 spans 16 residues. For the CDR3, the DNA is TGTGCCAGCAGTAAACCGGGACAGGGGCACACCGGGGAGCTGTTTTTT. Its protein product is CASSKPGQGHTGELFF.

The chain uses TRBV6-5 and TRBJ2-7; TRBD2 matches at 12 bases. Unmatched junction bases numbered 5, after V lost 7 bases and J lost 4 bases. The CDR3 totals 14 residues. Germline CDR1 and CDR2: MNHEY and SVGAGI. The CDR3 coding sequence is TGTGCCAGCACCGGCACTAGCGGGAGGTACGAGCAGTACTTC. This sequence encodes CASTGTSGRYEQYF.

This clone was picked up one time. The chain has TRBV3-1 (or the pseudogene TRBV3-2) and TRBJ2-3, with 10 bases identical to TRBD2. The CDR3 is 18 residues long. Per the germline V gene, CDR1 is LGHDT and CDR2 is YNNKEL (reference sequence). Trimming removed 4 bases from V and 2 bases from J; junction bases left unmatched: 12. This CDR3 is CASSPTRGLAGATDTQYF. DNA for the CDR3: TGTGCCAGCAGCCCTACCCGGGGGCTAGCGGGGGCCACAGATACGCAGTATTTT.

Of note for this clone: The sample contains more than one DNA sequence encoding this CDR3. This chain joins TRBV18 and TRBJ2-7, with D unresolved. Trimming stripped 6 bases from V and 0 bases from J, with 6 bases between. Germline loops: CDR1 KGHSH, CDR2 LQKENI. This CDR3 region has 12 residues. CDR3 DNA: TGTGCCAGCTCCCCGAGCTCCTACGAGCAGTACTTC. Its protein product is CASSPSSYEQYF. Based on the CDR3 plus reference TRBV18 and TRBJ2-7, the full variable domain is NAGVMQNPRHLVRRRGQEARLRCSPMKGHSHVYWYRQLPEEGLKFMVYLQKENIIDESGMPKERFSAEFPKEGPSILRIQQVVRGDSAAYFCASSPSSYEQYFGPGTRLTVT.

The V call is TRBV3-1 (or the pseudogene TRBV3-2), the J call TRBJ2-1, with a tentative D call TRBD1 (6 bases). In germline, CDR1 is LGHDT, CDR2 YNNKEL (reference sequence). Trimming took off 1 base at V and 10 bases at J, with 11 bases between the two ends. This CDR3 has 13 residues. The CDR3 spells CASSQGYRAEQFF. The DNA for the CDR3 is TGTGCCAGCAGCCAAGGGTACAGGGCCGAGCAGTTCTTC.

The V call is TRBV9, the J call TRBJ2-3; 7 nucleotides align to TRBD2. Per the germline V gene, CDR1 is SGDLS and CDR2 is YYNGEE. J gave up 3 bases and V 2 bases, and 6 bases lay outside the gene matches. CDR3 length: 15 residues. CDR3 in DNA: TGTGCCAGCAGCGTCTCTAGCGGTAGGACAGATACGCAGTATTTT. This codes for CASSVSSGRTDTQYF. Full variable domain (remainder filled in from reference TRBV9 and TRBJ2-3): DSGVTQTPKHLITATGQRVTLRCSPRSGDLSVYWYQQSLDQGLQFLIQYYNGEERAKGNILERFSAQQFPDLHSELNLSSLELGDSALYFCASSVSSGRTDTQYFGPGTRLTVL.

This chain connects TRBV27 to TRBJ2-3; perhaps TRBD2 as D (5 bases). Deletions cut 8 bases from V and 0 bases from J, with 15 bases between. Germline values: CDR1 MNHEY, CDR2 SMNVEV (reference sequence). The CDR3 has 15 amino acids. The CDR3 loop reads CASESRGESTDTQYF. The CDR3 coding sequence is TGTGCCAGCGAGTCCCGGGGAGAGAGCACAGATACGCAGTATTTT.

This chain's CDR3 is CASSSPGTGINEQFF. CDR3 DNA sequence: TGTGCCAGCAGTTCCCCCGGGACAGGGATAAATGAGCAGTTCTTC. This chain links TRBV9 with TRBJ2-1, with 9 bases aligning to TRBD1. CDR1 and CDR2 (germline): SGDLS, YYNGEE. This CDR3 region has 15 residues. Unmatched junction bases numbered 10, after V lost 5 bases and J lost 7 bases.

The gene calls are TRBV7-8 and TRBJ2-3; TRBD2 matches 14 bases. Trimming removed 7 bases from V and 8 bases from J; junction bases left unmatched: 17. Germline V lookup: CDR1 SGHVS, CDR2 FQNEAQ. The CDR3 covers 18 residues. The DNA of the CDR3 is TGTGCCAGCACCGAAGGAAGGGGACTAGCGGGAGTGAAGGGTACGCAGTATTTT. Translation: CASTEGRGLAGVKGTQYF.

The chain couples TRBV28 to TRBJ1-1, with 7 bases aligning to TRBD1. Germline-derived CDR1 and CDR2 are MDHEN and SYDVKM. This CDR3 is 13 amino acids long. V shed 9 bases and J 2 bases; nucleotides not matched to a gene: 6. Here the CDR3 DNA reads TGTGCCAGTACTCAGGGGGGTAACACTGAAGCTTTCTTT. It translates to CASTQGGNTEAFF.